A single sample is the source of the 24 T cell receptor beta chains below, sequenced in a study of T cell responses to AZD1222 COVID-19 vaccine. TCRdb keeps only in-frame clones here, not all; method: immunoSEQ multiplex PCR. Among 250,000 to 300,000 clones, 94% were seen once, and the ten largest hold about 0.5%. Sequenced material: peripheral blood, taken 28 days after the second AZD1222 dose. The receptors derive from an adult who received the AZD1222 COVID-19 vaccine.

The chain recombines TRBV15 with TRBJ1-6; D unresolved. The V end was cut by 1 base, the J end by 16 bases, with 17 bases between. The germline CDR1 and CDR2 sequences are LNHNV and YYDKDF (reference sequence). The CDR3 loop spans 14 amino acids. The CDR3 sequence is CATSRVYILWALHF. As DNA, the CDR3 is TGTGCCACCAGCAGAGTGTACATCCTCTGGGCGCTCCACTTT.

This rearrangement joins TRBV7-9 to TRBJ2-5; D is possibly TRBD2 (6 bases). V shed 4 bases and J shed 5 bases, with 17 bases lying between them. Looked up from germline, CDR1 is SEHNR and CDR2 is FQNEAQ (reference sequence). The CDR3 has 15 amino acids. The CDR3 coding sequence is TGTGCCAGCAGCTGGGGGACTGGAGGATTGGAGACCCAGTACTTC. It encodes CASSWGTGGLETQYF. Supplemented by reference TRBV7-9 and TRBJ2-5, the full variable domain reads DTGVSQNPRHKITKRGQNVTFRCDPISEHNRLYWYRQTLGQGPEFLTYFQNEAQLEKSRLLSDRFSAERPKGSFSTLEIQRTEQGDSAMYLCASSWGTGGLETQYFGPGTRLLVL.

V usage is TRBV5-1 and J usage is TRBJ2-7, with 9 bases lining up with TRBD1. The CDR3 consists of 14 residues. Trimming took 1 base from V and 3 from J; bases not matched to a gene: 2. Germline loops: CDR1 SGHRS, CDR2 YFSETQ. CDR3 bases: TGCGCCAGCAGCTTGCTGGGACAGGGCTACGAGCAGTACTTC. This encodes CASSLLGQGYEQYF.

The chain combines TRBV27 with TRBJ1-2, with D possibly matching TRBD1 (5 bases). Deletions cut 6 bases from V and 5 bases from J, with 7 bases between. The CDR3 runs 11 residues. The germline V gene encodes CDR1 MNHEY and CDR2 SMNVEV (reference sequence). This chain's CDR3 is CASSSGYGYTF. CDR3 coding DNA: TGTGCCAGCAGCTCAGGGTATGGCTACACCTTC.

This chain's CDR3 is CASSYQVGNINEQFF. The CDR3, as DNA: TGTGCCAGCAGCTACCAGGTTGGCAATATCAATGAGCAGTTCTTC. The V gene is TRBV9, the J gene TRBJ2-1; D is unclear. The CDR3 is 15 amino acids. Trimming stripped 4 bases from V and 6 bases from J, with 17 bases between. Germline CDR1 reads SGDLS; CDR2 reads YYNGEE. The full variable domain, in which reference TRBV9 and TRBJ2-1 provide the parts outside the CDR3, is DSGVTQTPKHLITATGQRVTLRCSPRSGDLSVYWYQQSLDQGLQFLIQYYNGEERAKGNILERFSAQQFPDLHSELNLSSLELGDSALYFCASSYQVGNINEQFFGPGTRLTVL.

The chain combines TRBV5-1 with TRBJ2-7, with 8 bases lining up with TRBD2. V lost 4 bases and J lost 11; bases outside the gene matches: 23. Germline V gene sequence: CDR1 SGHRS, CDR2 YFSETQ. The CDR3 contains 17 residues. As DNA, the CDR3 is TGCGCCAGCAGCCCGGGAGGGCAGGGGCCCGCAACTTACGATGAGTACTTC. The encoded protein is CASSPGGQGPATYDEYF.

This chain uses TRBV7-9 with TRBJ2-2; D is undetermined. V lost 5 bases to trimming and J lost 7 bases, with 11 bases between them. CDR1 SEHNR and CDR2 FQNEAQ come from the germline V gene (reference sequence). CDR3 length equals 13 residues. Here the CDR3 DNA reads TGTGCCAGCAGCCCCCCCATGAACGGGGAGCTGTTTTTT. Its protein is CASSPPMNGELFF. Based on the CDR3 plus reference TRBV7-9 and TRBJ2-2, the full variable domain is DTGVSQNPRHKITKRGQNVTFRCDPISEHNRLYWYRQTLGQGPEFLTYFQNEAQLEKSRLLSDRFSAERPKGSFSTLEIQRTEQGDSAMYLCASSPPMNGELFFGEGSRLTVL.

The gene calls are TRBV7-2 and TRBJ2-1; no reliable D call. CDR3 length: 15 residues. Trimming stripped 7 bases from V and 1 base from J, with 14 bases between. Germline V gives CDR1 SGHTA, CDR2 FQGNSA. The CDR3 loop is CASTLEAKSYNEQFF. CDR3 bases: TGTGCCAGCACTCTAGAGGCGAAATCCTACAATGAGCAGTTCTTC. The full variable domain, rest sourced from reference TRBV7-2 and TRBJ2-1, is GAGVSQSPSNKVTEKGKDVELRCDPISGHTALYWYRQSLGQGLEFLIYFQGNSAPDKSGLPSDRFSAERTGGSVSTLTIQRTQQEDSAVYLCASTLEAKSYNEQFFGPGTRLTVL.

The J gene is TRBJ2-7, the V gene TRBV7-9; D may match TRBD1 or TRBD2 (5 bases each). The CDR3 spans 12 residues. Germline loops: CDR1 SEHNR, CDR2 FQNEAQ (reference sequence). Trimming shortened V by 3 bases and J by 2 bases, and 5 bases separated the two germline ends. DNA for the CDR3: TGTGCCAGCAGCTTGGGGGCCTACGAGCAGTACTTC. Amino acids: CASSLGAYEQYF. Full variable domain (outside the CDR3, taken from reference TRBV7-9 and TRBJ2-7): DTGVSQNPRHKITKRGQNVTFRCDPISEHNRLYWYRQTLGQGPEFLTYFQNEAQLEKSRLLSDRFSAERPKGSFSTLEIQRTEQGDSAMYLCASSLGAYEQYFGPGTRLTVT.

The chain has TRBV19 and TRBJ1-5; no clear D gene. The CDR3 has 14 residues. Germline V CDR1 and CDR2: LNHDA, SQIVND (reference sequence). Trimming pared 3 bases from V and 3 bases from J, leaving 9 bases between. DNA for the CDR3: TGTGCCAGTAGTATCACGGGCTCCAATCAGCCCCAGCATTTT. This sequence encodes CASSITGSNQPQHF.

CDR3 protein: CASRTDRSNTEAFF. CDR3 nucleotides: TGTGCCAGCAGAACGGACAGGTCGAACACTGAAGCTTTCTTT. V and J are TRBV7-2 and TRBJ1-1; 7 positions match TRBD1. V was pared by 6 bases and J by 1 base, with 5 bases of the junction left unmatched. The CDR3 is made up of 14 amino acids. Germline loops: CDR1 SGHTA, CDR2 FQGNSA.

The chain employs TRBV27 and TRBJ2-3; 9 bases match TRBD1. Germline V gene sequence: CDR1 MNHEY, CDR2 SMNVEV (reference sequence). The CDR3 has 16 amino acids. The J segment lost 4 bases and the V segment lost 5 bases, leaving 10 bases of the junction unmatched. The CDR3, as DNA: TGTGCCAGCAGTCTAATACGGGGACAGGGAGCAGATACGCAGTATTTT. It codes for CASSLIRGQGADTQYF.

This chain links TRBV18 with TRBJ2-7; the D gene is possibly TRBD1 (5 bases). V was shortened by 5 bases and J by 2 bases, with 13 bases between the two germline ends. The CDR3 is made up of 14 amino acids. The germline V gene encodes CDR1 KGHSH and CDR2 LQKENI. The DNA of the CDR3 is TGTGCCAGCTCATCAAGGCAGGGAACCTACGAGCAGTACTTC. Protein sequence: CASSSRQGTYEQYF.

V gene TRBV28 combines with J gene TRBJ1-1; D gene ambiguous. Trimming shortened V by 5 bases and J by 0 bases, and 7 bases separated the two germline ends. The length of the CDR3 is 13 residues. Per the germline V gene, CDR1 is MDHEN and CDR2 is SYDVKM. The CDR3 DNA follows: TGTGCCAGCAGTGCCTCCATGAACACTGAAGCTTTCTTT. Amino acid sequence: CASSASMNTEAFF.

This clone was detected only a few times. The chain links TRBV15 to TRBJ1-1; TRBD1 agrees at 7 bases. This CDR3 spans 14 amino acids. Trimming at V came to 4 bases and at J to 3 bases, leaving 5 bases not matched to a gene. Germline V gene data show CDR1 as LNHNV and CDR2 as YYDKDF (reference sequence). CDR3 bases: TGTGCCACCAGCATCACCAGGGGGTACACTGAAGCTTTCTTT. This gives the protein CATSITRGYTEAFF.

The chain employs TRBV11-3 and TRBJ2-1, with D maybe TRBD1 (6 bases). V lost 5 bases and J lost 5, with 10 bases in between. The CDR3 has 13 residues. Germline V gives CDR1 SGHNT, CDR2 YENEEA. This chain's CDR3 is CASSPPGDNEQFF. CDR3 DNA sequence: TGTGCCAGCAGCCCCCCAGGGGACAATGAGCAGTTCTTC.

The chain employs TRBV4-3 and TRBJ2-6; D gene uncertain. The CDR3 totals 16 residues. The germline CDR1 and CDR2 sequences are LGHNA and YSLEER. Deletions cut 2 bases from V and 0 bases from J, with 8 bases between. CDR3 coding DNA: TGCGCCAGCAGCCAAAGTGGTAGCTCTGGGGCCAACGTCCTGACTTTC. This gives the protein CASSQSGSSGANVLTF.

The chain employs TRBV9 and TRBJ1-1; D is undetermined. Looked up from germline, CDR1 is SGDLS and CDR2 is YYNGEE. V was shortened by 4 bases and J by 0 bases, with 7 bases between the two germline ends. The CDR3 is made up of 13 amino acids. CDR3 protein: CASSLSMNTEAFF. CDR3 nucleotide sequence: TGTGCCAGCAGCCTGAGTATGAACACTGAAGCTTTCTTT.

The DNA for the CDR3 is TGTGCCAGCGGTTTTCGGGACAGGGCCTACGAGCAGTACTTC. It translates to CASGFRDRAYEQYF. The chain couples TRBV7-9 to TRBJ2-7, with 9 bases that match TRBD1. CDR3 length: 14 amino acids. V shed 8 bases, J shed 2 bases, and the junction held 7 bases outside the gene matches. CDR1 is SEHNR, CDR2 FQNEAQ, per germline (reference sequence).

The chain couples TRBV28 to TRBJ2-5; TRBD1 is a possible D gene (5 bases). The CDR3 extends over 13 amino acids. Germline V lookup: CDR1 MDHEN, CDR2 SYDVKM. V was cut by 5 bases and J by 5 bases, with 12 bases left in between. The CDR3 spells CASSITGPETQYF. The CDR3 region has the DNA TGTGCCAGCAGTATTACAGGCCCGGAGACCCAGTACTTC.

The V and J genes are TRBV3-1 (or the pseudogene TRBV3-2) and TRBJ2-5; 11 nucleotides match TRBD2. The CDR3 covers 16 residues. CDR1 and CDR2 from the germline V gene are LGHDT and YNNKEL (reference sequence). Trimming cost V 5 bases and J 5 bases; bases outside gene matches: 10. As DNA, the CDR3 is TGTGCCAGCAGCACTATAGCGGGGGGGCCGGGGGAGACCCAGTACTTC. It codes for CASSTIAGGPGETQYF.

The V gene is TRBV18, the J gene TRBJ1-2; TRBD1 matches 8 bases. The CDR3 length is 13 residues. The germline gives CDR1 KGHSH, CDR2 LQKENI. The J segment lost 8 bases and the V segment lost 8 bases, leaving 10 bases of the junction unmatched. In DNA, the CDR3 is TGTGCCAGCACCCAGGGTCGGGACAGGGGCTACACCTTC. Protein product: CASTQGRDRGYTF.

The V and J genes are TRBV24-1 and TRBJ2-3; the match to TRBD2 covers 7 bases. The CDR3 runs to 17 residues. Germline V gene data show CDR1 as KGHDR and CDR2 as SFDVKD. J gave up 1 base and V 3 bases, and 9 bases lay outside the gene matches. CDR3 residues: CATSDGAGVVGTDTQYF. CDR3 DNA sequence: TGTGCCACCAGTGATGGGGCGGGAGTGGTTGGCACAGATACGCAGTATTTT.

V is TRBV28 and J is TRBJ2-3; D is uncertain. V dropped 1 base and J dropped 2 bases, with 10 bases sitting between them. This CDR3 has 15 residues. Germline CDR1 is MDHEN and CDR2 is SYDVKM. The CDR3 spells CASSLSNGLTDTQYF. The CDR3 DNA follows: TGTGCCAGCAGTTTATCCAACGGGCTCACAGATACGCAGTATTTT.